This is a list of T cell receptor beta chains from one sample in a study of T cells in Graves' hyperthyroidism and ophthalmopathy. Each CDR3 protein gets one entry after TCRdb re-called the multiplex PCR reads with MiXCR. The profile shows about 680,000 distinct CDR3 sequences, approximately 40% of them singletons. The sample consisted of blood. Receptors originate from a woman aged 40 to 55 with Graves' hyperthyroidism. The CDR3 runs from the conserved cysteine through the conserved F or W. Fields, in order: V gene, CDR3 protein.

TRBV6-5,CASSPGQILLYEQYF
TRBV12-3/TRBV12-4,CASSDGGRGDGNQPQHF
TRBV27,CASRGGPYRGAETQYF
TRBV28,CASSLGGHRNYGYTF
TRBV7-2,CASSSSGGFSYNEQFF
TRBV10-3,CANPLTRGCSGNTIYF
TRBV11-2,CASSLEDGTEAFF
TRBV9,CASSVRDPSSYNSPLHF
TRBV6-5,CASWTSQNRNYGYTF
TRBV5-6,CASSLTGDRGYTF
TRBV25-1,CASGGPSSYEQYF
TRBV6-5,CASRTSYGYTF
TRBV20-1,CSARDPTGSEYF
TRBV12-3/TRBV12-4,CASSAFTEKLFF
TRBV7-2,CASRHSGQGINYEQYF
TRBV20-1,CSAQTGNRYGYTF
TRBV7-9,CASSLDFPYGYTF
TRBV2,CASSWTDGANTGELFF
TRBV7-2,CASSLDRPSYNSPLHF
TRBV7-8,CASSLARWMNTEAFF
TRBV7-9,CASSSGVGTYEQYF
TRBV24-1,CATSDLRAGGPTGELFF
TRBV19,CASSIDRRPTGTQYF
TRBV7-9,CASSRGDSYNEQFF
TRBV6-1,CASSPRVANYGYTF
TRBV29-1,CSVLSTGELFF
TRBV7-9,CASSLAGAAETQYF
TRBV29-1,CSVVPRTGERTF
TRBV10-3,CAISESNRASPLHF
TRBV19,CASSLGLGGTGTEAFF
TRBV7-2,CASSLAQAGGQDEQYF
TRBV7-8,CASSLDDRFNSPLHF
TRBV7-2,CASSRRGSLNYEQYF
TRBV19,CASSIGISSTQYF
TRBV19,CATLALTGELFF
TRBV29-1,CSGQGDTGELFF
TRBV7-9,CASSQDRVTLGEQYF
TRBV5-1,CASSLVVGGLTEAFF
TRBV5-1,CASSPTGTGGYGYTF
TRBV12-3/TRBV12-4,CASSFDRDSPLHF
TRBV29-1,CSVDLAGSGRETQYF
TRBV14,CASSQEAGANYGYTF
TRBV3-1,CASSQEREGATQHF
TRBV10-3,CAISESGGLTQHF
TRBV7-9,CASIRTSTGELFF